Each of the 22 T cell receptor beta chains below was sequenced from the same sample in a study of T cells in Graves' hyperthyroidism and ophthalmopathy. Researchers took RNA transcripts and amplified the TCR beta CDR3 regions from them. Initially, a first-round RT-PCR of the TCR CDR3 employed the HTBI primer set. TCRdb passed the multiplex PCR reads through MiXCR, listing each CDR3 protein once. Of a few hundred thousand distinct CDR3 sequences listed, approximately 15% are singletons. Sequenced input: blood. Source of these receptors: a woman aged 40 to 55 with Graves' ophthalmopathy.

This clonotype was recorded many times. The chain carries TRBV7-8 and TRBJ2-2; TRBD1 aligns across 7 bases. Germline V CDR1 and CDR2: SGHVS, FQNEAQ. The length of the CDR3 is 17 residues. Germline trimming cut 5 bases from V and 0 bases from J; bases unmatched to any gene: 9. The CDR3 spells CASSPSRTGPNTGELFF. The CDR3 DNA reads TGTGCCAGCAGCCCTAGCAGGACAGGCCCGAACACCGGGGAGCTGTTTTTT.

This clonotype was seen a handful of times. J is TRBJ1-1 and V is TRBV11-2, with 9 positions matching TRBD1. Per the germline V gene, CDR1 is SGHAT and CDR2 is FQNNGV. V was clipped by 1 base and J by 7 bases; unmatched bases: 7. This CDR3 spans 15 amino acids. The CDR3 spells CASSLGAGQGDEAFF. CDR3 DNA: TGTGCCAGCAGCTTAGGCGCGGGACAGGGAGATGAAGCTTTCTTT.

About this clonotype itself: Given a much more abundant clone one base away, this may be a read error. CDR3 region: CTSSIDTNEKLFF. The CDR3 bases are TGTACCAGCAGTATCGACACTAATGAAAAACTGTTTTTT. V and J are TRBV7-9 and TRBJ1-4, with D uncertain. The CDR3 consists of 13 residues. Germline V gives CDR1 SEHNR, CDR2 FQNEAQ (reference sequence). Supplemented by reference TRBV7-9 and TRBJ1-4, the full variable domain reads DTGVSQNPRHKITKRGQNVTFRCDPISEHNRLYWYRQTLGQGPEFLTYFQNEAQLEKSRLLSDRFSAERPKGSFSTLEIQRTEQGDSAMYLCTSSIDTNEKLFFGSGTQLSVL.

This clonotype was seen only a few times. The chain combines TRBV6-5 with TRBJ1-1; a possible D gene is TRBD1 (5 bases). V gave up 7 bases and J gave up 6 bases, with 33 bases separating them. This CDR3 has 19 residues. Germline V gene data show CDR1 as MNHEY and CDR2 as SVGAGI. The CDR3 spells CASIGLPGLIQTGFAEAFF. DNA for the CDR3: TGTGCCAGCATCGGACTGCCAGGATTGATCCAAACAGGTTTTGCTGAAGCTTTCTTT.

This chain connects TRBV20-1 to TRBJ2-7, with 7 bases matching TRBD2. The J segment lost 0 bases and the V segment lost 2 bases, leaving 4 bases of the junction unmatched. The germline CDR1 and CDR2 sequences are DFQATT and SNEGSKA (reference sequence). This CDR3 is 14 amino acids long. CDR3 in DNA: TGCAGTGCTAGAACTACTAGCGCCTCCTACGAGCAGTACTTC. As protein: CSARTTSASYEQYF.

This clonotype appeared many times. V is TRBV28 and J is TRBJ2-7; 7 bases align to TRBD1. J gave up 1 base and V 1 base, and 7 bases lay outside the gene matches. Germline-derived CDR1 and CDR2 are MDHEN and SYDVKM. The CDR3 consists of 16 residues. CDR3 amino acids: CASSLLGDSESYEQYF. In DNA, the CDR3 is TGTGCCAGCAGTTTATTGGGGGACAGCGAGTCCTACGAGCAGTACTTC.

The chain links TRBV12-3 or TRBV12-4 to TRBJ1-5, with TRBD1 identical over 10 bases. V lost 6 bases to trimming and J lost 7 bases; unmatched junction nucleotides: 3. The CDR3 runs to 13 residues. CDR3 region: CASRGDRGQPQHF. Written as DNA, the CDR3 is TGTGCCAGCAGAGGGGACAGGGGACAGCCCCAGCATTTT.

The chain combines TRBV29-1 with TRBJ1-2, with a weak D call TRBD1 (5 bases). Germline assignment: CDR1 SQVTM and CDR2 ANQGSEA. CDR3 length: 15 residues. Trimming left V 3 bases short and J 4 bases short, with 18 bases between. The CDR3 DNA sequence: TGCAGCGTTGAGCTAGCGGGAGGGGCCCCCTATGGCTACACCTTC. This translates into CSVELAGGAPYGYTF. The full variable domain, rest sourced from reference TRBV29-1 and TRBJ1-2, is SAVISQKPSRDICQRGTSLTIQCQVDSQVTMMFWYRQQPGQSLTLIATANQGSEATYESGFVIDKFPISRPNLTFSTLTVSNMSPEDSSIYLCSVELAGGAPYGYTFGSGTRLTVV.

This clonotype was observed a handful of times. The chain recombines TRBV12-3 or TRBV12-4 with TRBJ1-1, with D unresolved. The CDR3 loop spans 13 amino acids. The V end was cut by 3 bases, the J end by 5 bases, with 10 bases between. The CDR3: CASSFMGETEAFF. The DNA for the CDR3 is TGTGCCAGCAGTTTTATGGGTGAGACTGAAGCTTTCTTT.

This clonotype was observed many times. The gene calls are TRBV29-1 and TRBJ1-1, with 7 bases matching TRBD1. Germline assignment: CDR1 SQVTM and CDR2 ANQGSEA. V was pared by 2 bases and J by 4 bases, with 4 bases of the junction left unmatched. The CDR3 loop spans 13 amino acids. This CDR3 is CSVEKGAGTEAFF. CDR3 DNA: TGCAGCGTTGAAAAGGGGGCAGGCACTGAAGCTTTCTTT.

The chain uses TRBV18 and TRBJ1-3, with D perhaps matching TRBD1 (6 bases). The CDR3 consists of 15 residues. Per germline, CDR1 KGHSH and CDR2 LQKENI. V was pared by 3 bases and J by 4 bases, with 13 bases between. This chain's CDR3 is CASSPPGVRGNTIYF. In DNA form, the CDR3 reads TGTGCCAGCTCACCTCCAGGGGTCCGCGGAAACACCATATATTTT.

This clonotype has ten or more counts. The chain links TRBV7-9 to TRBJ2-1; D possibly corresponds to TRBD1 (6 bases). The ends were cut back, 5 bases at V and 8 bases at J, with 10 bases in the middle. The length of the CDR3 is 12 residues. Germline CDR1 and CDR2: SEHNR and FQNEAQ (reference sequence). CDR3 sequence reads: CASSIGGDEQFF. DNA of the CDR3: TGTGCCAGCAGCATAGGGGGAGATGAGCAGTTCTTC. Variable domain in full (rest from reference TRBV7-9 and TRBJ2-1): DTGVSQNPRHKITKRGQNVTFRCDPISEHNRLYWYRQTLGQGPEFLTYFQNEAQLEKSRLLSDRFSAERPKGSFSTLEIQRTEQGDSAMYLCASSIGGDEQFFGPGTRLTVL.

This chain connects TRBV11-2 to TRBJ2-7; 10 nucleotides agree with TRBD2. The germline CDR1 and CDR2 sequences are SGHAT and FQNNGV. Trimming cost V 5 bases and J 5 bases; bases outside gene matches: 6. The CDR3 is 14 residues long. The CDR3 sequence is CASSLRTSGDEQYF. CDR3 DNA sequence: TGTGCCAGCAGCCTCCGGACTAGCGGCGACGAGCAGTACTTC.

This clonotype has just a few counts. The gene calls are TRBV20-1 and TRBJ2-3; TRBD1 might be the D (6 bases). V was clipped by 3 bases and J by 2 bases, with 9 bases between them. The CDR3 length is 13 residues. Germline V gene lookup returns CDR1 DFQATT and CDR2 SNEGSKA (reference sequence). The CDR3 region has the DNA TGCAGTGCTAGGGACAGTCCCACAGATACGCAGTATTTT. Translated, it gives CSARDSPTDTQYF.

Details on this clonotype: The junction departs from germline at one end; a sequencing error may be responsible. The DNA for the CDR3 is TGTGCCAGCAGTTTCGAGGGGTATTCACCCCTCTACTTT. It translates to CASSFEGYSPLYF. V and J are TRBV27 and TRBJ1-6, with a tentative D call TRBD1 (5 bases). This CDR3 has 13 residues. Germline V lookup: CDR1 MNHEY, CDR2 SMNVEV (reference sequence).

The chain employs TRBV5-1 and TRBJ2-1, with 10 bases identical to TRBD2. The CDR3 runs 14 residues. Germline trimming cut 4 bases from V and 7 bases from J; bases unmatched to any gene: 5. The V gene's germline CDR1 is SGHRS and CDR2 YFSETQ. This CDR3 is CASSPWTSGNEQFF. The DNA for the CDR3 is TGCGCCAGCAGCCCCTGGACTAGCGGAAATGAGCAGTTCTTC. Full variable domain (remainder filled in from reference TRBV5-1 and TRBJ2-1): KAGVTQTPRYLIKTRGQQVTLSCSPISGHRSVSWYQQTPGQGLQFLFEYFSETQRNKGNFPGRFSGRQFSNSRSEMNVSTLELGDSALYLCASSPWTSGNEQFFGPGTRLTVL.

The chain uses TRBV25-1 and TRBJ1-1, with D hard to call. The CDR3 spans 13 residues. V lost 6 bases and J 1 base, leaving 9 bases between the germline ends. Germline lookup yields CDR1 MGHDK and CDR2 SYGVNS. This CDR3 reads CASRRAENTEAFF. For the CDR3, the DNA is TGTGCCAGCAGGAGGGCCGAGAACACTGAAGCTTTCTTT. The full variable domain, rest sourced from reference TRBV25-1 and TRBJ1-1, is EADIYQTPRYLVIGTGKKITLECSQTMGHDKMYWYQQDPGMELHLIHYSYGVNSTEKGDLSSESTVSRIRTEHFPLTLESARPSHTSQYLCASRRAENTEAFFGQGTRLTVV.

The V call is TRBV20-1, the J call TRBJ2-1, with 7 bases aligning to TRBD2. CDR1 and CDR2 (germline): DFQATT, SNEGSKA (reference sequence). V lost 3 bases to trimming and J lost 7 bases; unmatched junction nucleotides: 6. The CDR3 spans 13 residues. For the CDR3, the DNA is TGCAGTGCTAGCTCTAGCGGAAGGAATGAGCAGTTCTTC. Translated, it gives CSASSSGRNEQFF.

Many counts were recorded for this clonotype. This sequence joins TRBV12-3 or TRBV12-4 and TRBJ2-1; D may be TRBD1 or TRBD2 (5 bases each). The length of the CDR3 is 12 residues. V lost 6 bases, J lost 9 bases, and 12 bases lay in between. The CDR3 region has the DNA TGTGCCAGCAGGGGCGAGGGGTCTGAGCAGTTCTTC. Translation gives CASRGEGSEQFF.

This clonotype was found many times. The CDR3 region is CSASASNYGYTF. CDR3 DNA sequence: TGCAGTGCTAGTGCCTCAAACTATGGCTACACCTTC. The V call is TRBV20-1, the J call TRBJ1-2; D unclear. V gave up 3 bases and J gave up 2 bases, with 7 bases separating them. Germline V gene data show CDR1 as DFQATT and CDR2 as SNEGSKA (reference sequence). The CDR3 spans 12 residues.

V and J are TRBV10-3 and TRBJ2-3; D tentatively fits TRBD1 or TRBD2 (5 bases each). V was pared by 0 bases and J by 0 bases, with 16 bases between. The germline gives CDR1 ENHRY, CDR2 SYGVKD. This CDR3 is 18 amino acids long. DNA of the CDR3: TGTGCCATCAGTGAGTCGAAGGTGGGGGACGGGAGCACAGATACGCAGTATTTT. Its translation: CAISESKVGDGSTDTQYF.

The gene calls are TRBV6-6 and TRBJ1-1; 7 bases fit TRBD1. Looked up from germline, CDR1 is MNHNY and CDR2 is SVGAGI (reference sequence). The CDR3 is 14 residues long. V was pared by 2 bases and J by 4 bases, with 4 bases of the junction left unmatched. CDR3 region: CASSYTNRGTEAFF. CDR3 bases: TGTGCCAGCAGTTACACGAACAGGGGCACTGAAGCTTTCTTT.